Presented here are 30 T cell receptor beta chains from one specimen sequenced in a study of blood T cell repertoires in COVID-19. Sequenced by immunoSEQ multiplex PCR; TCRdb stores in-frame clones only, minus some. The sample records some 120,000 clones, 80% to 90% being singletons. The sequenced material came from peripheral blood. These TCRs come from a human donor in a cohort sampled during active COVID-19.

The table lists this clone with a few counts. The chain combines TRBV6-1 with TRBJ1-2; D is undetermined. The CDR3 is 15 amino acids. V was clipped by 3 bases and J by 5 bases, with 16 bases between them. CDR1 is MNHNS and CDR2 is SASEGT in the germline V gene. In DNA form, the CDR3 reads TGTGCCAGCAGTGAGTTGGCAGGTGCGGGTTATGGCTACACCTTC. Amino acids: CASSELAGAGYGYTF.

This chain connects TRBV6-4 to TRBJ2-2; D gene uncertain. The germline V gene encodes CDR1 MRHNA and CDR2 SNTAGT. This CDR3 comprises 14 residues. Between the trimmed V and J ends, which lost 4 bases and 4 bases, there was a span of 10 bases. CDR3 bases: TGTGCCAGCAGTGTAGAATATTCCACCGGGGAGCTGTTTTTT. Its protein is CASSVEYSTGELFF.

This chain links TRBV9 with TRBJ2-1, with 9 nucleotides matching TRBD1. The CDR3 covers 15 residues. CDR1 and CDR2 from the germline V gene are SGDLS and YYNGEE. V shed 3 bases, J shed 6 bases, and the junction held 7 bases outside the gene matches. The CDR3 is CASSAGTGLINEQFF. Here the CDR3 DNA reads TGTGCCAGCAGCGCCGGGACAGGGCTTATCAATGAGCAGTTCTTC. The entire variable domain, with the rest obtained from reference TRBV9 and TRBJ2-1, is as follows: DSGVTQTPKHLITATGQRVTLRCSPRSGDLSVYWYQQSLDQGLQFLIQYYNGEERAKGNILERFSAQQFPDLHSELNLSSLELGDSALYFCASSAGTGLINEQFFGPGTRLTVL.

The chain couples TRBV29-1 to TRBJ1-2; D ambiguous. The CDR3 has 10 amino acids. Per the germline V gene, CDR1 is SQVTM and CDR2 is ANQGSEA. V was shortened by 3 bases and J by 6 bases, with 5 bases between the two germline ends. This chain's CDR3 is CSVESDGYTF. CDR3 nucleotide sequence: TGCAGCGTTGAGTCGGATGGCTACACCTTC.

V usage is TRBV7-6 and J usage is TRBJ2-1, with 8 bases fitting TRBD1. Germline V lookup: CDR1 SGHVS, CDR2 FNYEAQ. Trimming at V came to 4 bases and at J to 7 bases, leaving 0 bases not matched to a gene. The CDR3 sequence is 12 residues long. The CDR3 protein is CASSWTGNEQFF. CDR3 coding DNA: TGTGCCAGCAGCTGGACAGGGAATGAGCAGTTCTTC.

The genes are TRBV19 and TRBJ1-5; 7 bases agree with TRBD1. The V segment lost 8 bases and the J segment 6 bases; nucleotides outside the gene matches: 4. The CDR3 has 12 amino acids. CDR1 and CDR2 from the germline V gene are LNHDA and SQIVND (reference sequence). CDR3: CASVQGGQPQHF. DNA of the CDR3: TGTGCCAGTGTGCAGGGGGGTCAGCCCCAGCATTTT. The full variable domain, in which reference TRBV19 and TRBJ1-5 provide the parts outside the CDR3, is DGGITQSPKYLFRKEGQNVTLSCEQNLNHDAMYWYRQDPGQGLRLIYYSQIVNDFQKGDIAEGYSVSREKKESFPLTVTSAQKNPTAFYLCASVQGGQPQHFGDGTRLSIL.

V usage is TRBV28 and J usage is TRBJ2-7, with TRBD2 matching over 7 bases. V was pared by 5 bases and J by 8 bases, with 15 bases of the junction left unmatched. CDR1 MDHEN and CDR2 SYDVKM come from the germline V gene. This CDR3 is 15 amino acids long. CDR3 sequence reads: CASSGGSSGFLQQYF. CDR3 sequence (DNA): TGTGCCAGCAGTGGAGGCTCTAGCGGATTCCTCCAGCAGTACTTC.

The chain combines TRBV15 with TRBJ1-6; TRBD1 might be the D (6 bases). The CDR3 covers 14 residues. V lost 0 bases, J lost 8 bases, and 8 bases lay in between. The germline V gene has CDR1 LNHNV and CDR2 YYDKDF (reference sequence). Written as DNA, the CDR3 is TGTGCCACCAGCAGAGAAGGACAGTATTCACCCCTCCACTTT. This gives the protein CATSREGQYSPLHF.

The chain uses TRBV2 and TRBJ2-7, with a tentative D call TRBD2 (6 bases). The CDR3 has 12 amino acids. The V gene's germline CDR1 is SNHLY and CDR2 FYNNEI. V was clipped by 8 bases and J by 7 bases, with 15 bases between them. The CDR3 protein is CASGRIEGEQYF. DNA for the CDR3: TGTGCCAGCGGGAGGATAGAAGGGGAGCAGTACTTC.

In the case of this clone: Its ends do not fully match the called genes, so a read error is possible. This sequence joins TRBV5-6 and TRBJ2-1, with 10 positions matching TRBD1. CDR3 length: 11 amino acids. The germline CDR1 and CDR2 sequences are SGHDT and YYEEEE. In nucleotides, the CDR3 is TGTGCCAGCAGCTGGACAGGGGGAGAGGTCTTC. Its protein product is CASSWTGGEVF.

This chain links TRBV5-6 with TRBJ2-5; perhaps TRBD1 as D (6 bases). The length of the CDR3 is 15 residues. Germline V lookup: CDR1 SGHDT, CDR2 YYEEEE. V lost 0 bases and J lost 5, with 14 bases in between. The CDR3 coding sequence is TGTGCCAGCAGCTTGGATCCTAGGGGGTACGAGACCCAGTACTTC. This gives the protein CASSLDPRGYETQYF.

For the CDR3, the DNA is TGTGCCAGCTCTCTTACAGGGCCAGAGTACTTC. Translated: CASSLTGPEYF. V gene TRBV6-5 combines with J gene TRBJ2-7; D is possibly TRBD1 (6 bases). The CDR3 runs 11 residues. V lost 8 bases to trimming and J lost 11 bases, with 16 bases between them. Germline CDR1 and CDR2: MNHEY and SVGAGI.

This clone was seen only once. The chain combines TRBV5-4 with TRBJ2-5, with 14 bases lining up with TRBD2. This CDR3 has 19 amino acids. The germline CDR1 and CDR2 sequences are SGHNT and YYREEE (reference sequence). The trim removed 4 bases at V and 5 bases at J, leaving 16 bases unmatched. This chain's CDR3 is CASSRSARLAGGRGETQYF. DNA for the CDR3: TGTGCCAGCAGCCGTTCGGCCCGACTAGCGGGGGGGCGAGGGGAGACCCAGTACTTC.

The chain uses TRBV12-5 and TRBJ2-1, with 13 positions matching TRBD2. CDR3 size: 15 residues. Germline V gene data show CDR1 as LGHNT and CDR2 as FRNRAP. V was clipped by 3 bases and J by 8 bases; unmatched bases: 4. CDR3 sequence: CASGLTSGGGYEQFF. The CDR3, as DNA: TGTGCTAGTGGTTTAACTAGCGGGGGGGGCTATGAGCAGTTCTTC.

The chain has TRBV7-9 and TRBJ2-2, with a tentative D call TRBD1 (6 bases). Trimming removed 5 bases at V and 6 bases at J, with 19 bases between. Per the germline V gene, CDR1 is SEHNR and CDR2 is FQNEAQ (reference sequence). The CDR3 has 16 residues. The CDR3 loop reads CASSPAGTFNSGELFF. The CDR3 DNA is TGTGCCAGCAGCCCAGCCGGGACATTTAATTCCGGGGAGCTGTTTTTT.

This chain connects TRBV7-9 to TRBJ1-1; weak D call: TRBD1 (6 bases). V lost 0 bases to trimming and J lost 5 bases, with 13 bases between them. The CDR3 is 15 residues long. CDR1 SEHNR and CDR2 FQNEAQ come from the germline V gene (reference sequence). The CDR3 bases are TGTGCCAGCAGCTTAGCGCGGGGGGCCGGGACTGAAGCTTTCTTT. Its protein product is CASSLARGAGTEAFF. Full variable domain (missing parts from reference TRBV7-9 and TRBJ1-1): DTGVSQNPRHKITKRGQNVTFRCDPISEHNRLYWYRQTLGQGPEFLTYFQNEAQLEKSRLLSDRFSAERPKGSFSTLEIQRTEQGDSAMYLCASSLARGAGTEAFFGQGTRLTVV.

This clone was recorded a few times. The rearrangement uses TRBV18 and TRBJ2-5; 9 nucleotides align to TRBD2. V lost 2 bases and J lost 2; bases outside the gene matches: 12. The CDR3 contains 18 residues. Germline assignment: CDR1 KGHSH and CDR2 LQKENI. CDR3 residues: CASSPFLSAGGRQETQYF. CDR3 DNA sequence: TGTGCCAGCTCACCATTCCTCTCAGCGGGGGGCAGACAAGAGACCCAGTACTTC.

The rearrangement links TRBV18 to TRBJ2-1; TRBD1 is a possible D gene (5 bases). V lost 3 bases to trimming and J lost 0 bases, with 6 bases between them. The CDR3 sequence is 14 residues long. Germline V gene sequence: CDR1 KGHSH, CDR2 LQKENI. The CDR3 reads CASSPDSSYNEQFF. Here the CDR3 DNA reads TGTGCCAGCTCACCCGACAGCTCCTACAATGAGCAGTTCTTC.

This chain links TRBV29-1 with TRBJ2-3; tentatively, D is TRBD2 (5 bases). The CDR3 runs to 12 residues. The germline CDR1 and CDR2 sequences are SQVTM and ANQGSEA. Trimming left V 5 bases short and J 1 base short, with 7 bases between. The CDR3 region is CSVSGGTDTQYF. For the CDR3, the DNA is TGCAGCGTTTCCGGGGGCACAGATACGCAGTATTTT.

This clone came up a few times. V gene TRBV7-2 combines with J gene TRBJ1-2; 8 bases are shared with TRBD1. This CDR3 is built from 16 residues. V gave up 5 bases and J gave up 6 bases; unmatched junction bases: 14. Germline-derived CDR1 and CDR2 are SGHTA and FQGNSA. DNA of the CDR3: TGTGCCAGCAGCGTCCCGCCGGATACAGGGGGGCATGGCTACACCTTC. Its protein product is CASSVPPDTGGHGYTF.

The chain carries TRBV21-1 and TRBJ2-5; TRBD2 reflects the table's D call only, with no check against the DNA. TRBV21-1 is assigned pseudogene status. The CDR3 has 14 residues. The CDR3 sequence is CASRKGGNQETQYF. The CDR3 DNA sequence: TGTGCCAGCAGGAAAGGAGGGAACCAAGAGACCCAGTACTTC.

This chain links TRBV6-5 with TRBJ1-2; weak D call: TRBD1 (6 bases). The CDR3 has 12 amino acids. CDR1 is MNHEY, CDR2 SVGAGI, per germline. V lost 5 bases to trimming and J lost 4 bases, with 8 bases between them. The CDR3 loop is CASSTQGYGYTF. The CDR3 DNA reads TGTGCCAGCAGTACACAGGGCTATGGCTACACCTTC.

This clone showed up just a few times. The V call is TRBV6-1, the J call TRBJ1-2; D not certain. The CDR3 is 15 residues long. Germline CDR1 is MNHNS and CDR2 is SASEGT. The ends were cut back, 1 base at V and 4 bases at J, with 13 bases in the middle. The CDR3 reads CASSEGILVSYGYTF. The DNA of the CDR3 is TGTGCCAGCAGTGAAGGGATCCTAGTCAGCTATGGCTACACCTTC.

This clone is a singleton in its sample. The chain employs TRBV4-1 and TRBJ2-3; 14 positions agree with TRBD2. Germline V gene data show CDR1 as MGHRA and CDR2 as YSYEKL. The V and J ends lost 4 bases and 1 base, in that order; junction bases with no gene match: 4. The CDR3 runs 17 residues. The CDR3 region is CASSPAGLAGGTDTQYF. The CDR3 nucleotides read TGCGCCAGCAGCCCAGCGGGACTAGCGGGGGGCACAGATACGCAGTATTTT.

The CDR3 DNA reads as TGTGCCAGCAGCCCTCGGCCTCACGGGGGTCTGGGGGAGCAGTACTTC. Translation gives CASSPRPHGGLGEQYF. This chain links TRBV3-1 (or the pseudogene TRBV3-2) with TRBJ2-7; perhaps TRBD2 as D (6 bases). CDR1 and CDR2 from the germline V gene are LGHDT and YNNKEL (reference sequence). Trimming took 4 bases from V and 7 from J, leaving 23 bases between them. This CDR3 is 16 amino acids long.

V gene TRBV21-1 combines with J gene TRBJ1-4; TRBD1 reflects the table's D call only, with no check against the DNA. TRBV21-1 is noted as a pseudogene. This CDR3 is 18 amino acids long. CDR3 region: CASTHFTPDTLGGEKLFF. DNA of the CDR3: TGTGCCAGCACCCACTTTACTCCCGATACTCTAGGGGGAGAAAAACTGTTTTTT.

The gene calls are TRBV7-6 and TRBJ2-7; D perhaps matches TRBD2 (6 bases). CDR1 and CDR2 from the germline V gene are SGHVS and FNYEAQ. The CDR3 loop spans 13 amino acids. The germline V and J ends were trimmed by 5 bases and 2 bases, with 10 bases remaining between them. The CDR3 region has the DNA TGTGCCAGCAGCGCCGGGACTGCCTACGAGCAGTACTTC. The encoded protein is CASSAGTAYEQYF.

V usage is TRBV27 and J usage is TRBJ2-7; 8 bases are a match to TRBD1. V lost 8 bases, J lost 5 bases, and 8 bases stayed unmatched. The CDR3 is made up of 13 amino acids. Germline V gives CDR1 MNHEY, CDR2 SMNVEV (reference sequence). The CDR3 sequence is CASHRTGSHEQYF. The DNA of the CDR3 is TGTGCCAGCCACAGGACAGGGAGCCACGAGCAGTACTTC.

The chain carries TRBV5-5 and TRBJ2-7; 7 bases are a match to TRBD1. CDR1 is SGHKS and CDR2 is YYEKEE in the germline V gene (reference sequence). V lost 5 bases, J lost 5 bases, and 13 bases stayed unmatched. This CDR3 contains 15 residues. Here the CDR3 reads CASRPSRQGVHEQYF. CDR3 DNA: TGTGCCAGCAGACCATCCCGGCAGGGGGTCCACGAGCAGTACTTC.

The V gene is TRBV6-2 or TRBV6-3, the J gene TRBJ1-1; D may be TRBD1 (6 bases). The CDR3 consists of 15 residues. Trimming removed 2 bases from V and 1 base from J, with 11 bases in between. The germline gives CDR1 MNHEY, CDR2 SVGEGT. CDR3 in amino acids: CASSYHWTANTEAFF. As DNA, the CDR3 is TGTGCCAGCAGTTACCACTGGACAGCGAACACTGAAGCTTTCTTT.